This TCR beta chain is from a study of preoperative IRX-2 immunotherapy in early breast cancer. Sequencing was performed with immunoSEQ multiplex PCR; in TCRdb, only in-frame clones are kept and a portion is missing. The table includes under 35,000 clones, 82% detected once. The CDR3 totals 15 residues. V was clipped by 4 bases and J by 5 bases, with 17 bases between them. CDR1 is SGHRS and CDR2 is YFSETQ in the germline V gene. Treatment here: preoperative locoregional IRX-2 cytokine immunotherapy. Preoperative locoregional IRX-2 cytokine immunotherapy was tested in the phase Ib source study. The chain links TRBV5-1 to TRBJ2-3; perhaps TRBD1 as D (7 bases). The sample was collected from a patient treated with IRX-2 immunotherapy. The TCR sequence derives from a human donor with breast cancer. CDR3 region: CASSPQGGSVDTQYF. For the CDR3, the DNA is TGCGCCAGCAGCCCCCAGGGGGGATCGGTAGATACGCAGTATTTT. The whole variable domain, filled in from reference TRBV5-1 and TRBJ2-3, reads KAGVTQTPRYLIKTRGQQVTLSCSPISGHRSVSWYQQTPGQGLQFLFEYFSETQRNKGNFPGRFSGRQFSNSRSEMNVSTLELGDSALYLCASSPQGGSVDTQYFGPGTRLTVL.